The 19 T cell receptor beta chains reported below all come from one sample, sequenced in a study of T cell responses to AZD1222 COVID-19 vaccine. Assay: immunoSEQ multiplex PCR; the TCRdb copy retains only in-frame clones and omits some. The repertoire consists of approximately 110,000 clones, with 70% to 90% occurring once and the leading ten covering 2% to 3%. Sequences were derived from peripheral blood, sampled 28 days after the second AZD1222 dose. These receptors were collected from an adult who received the AZD1222 COVID-19 vaccine.

As to this clone: This sample includes further DNA sequences coding for the same CDR3. The CDR3 is CASSLRRGNYGYTF. In DNA, the CDR3 is TGCGCCAGCAGCCTACGTCGGGGAAACTATGGCTACACCTTC. V is TRBV4-1 and J is TRBJ1-2; D not certain. CDR1 is MGHRA, CDR2 YSYEKL, per germline. The CDR3 is 14 residues long. V lost 4 bases and J lost 2, with 11 bases in between.

This clone was observed once. The rearrangement joins TRBV5-6 to TRBJ2-1; 11 bases are shared with TRBD2. Looked up from germline, CDR1 is SGHDT and CDR2 is YYEEEE. The length of the CDR3 is 16 residues. Germline trimming cut 3 bases from V and 4 bases from J; bases unmatched to any gene: 6. The CDR3 loop reads CASSSLGTSGYNEQFF. The CDR3 region has the DNA TGTGCCAGCAGCTCCTTGGGGACTAGCGGATACAATGAGCAGTTCTTC.

Only one count was recorded for this clone. The chain has TRBV5-5 and TRBJ2-7; tentatively, D is TRBD2 (5 bases). Trimming took 0 bases from V and 2 from J, leaving 9 bases between them. Per germline, CDR1 SGHKS and CDR2 YYEKEE (reference sequence). This CDR3 spans 14 amino acids. This CDR3 is CASSLVRVPYEQYF. Written as DNA, the CDR3 is TGTGCCAGCAGCTTGGTGAGGGTCCCCTACGAGCAGTACTTC.

This chain joins TRBV18 and TRBJ1-3; the D gene is possibly TRBD1 (5 bases). Per the germline V gene, CDR1 is KGHSH and CDR2 is LQKENI. V gave up 3 bases and J gave up 0 bases, with 9 bases separating them. The CDR3 spans 15 residues. The CDR3 sequence is CASSPTARSGNTIYF. In nucleotides, the CDR3 is TGTGCCAGCTCACCGACAGCCCGCTCTGGAAACACCATATATTTT.

This clone has just one count. The chain joins TRBV5-8 to TRBJ2-7; 7 bases are a match to TRBD1. J was trimmed by 2 bases and V by 5 bases; bases with no gene match: 4. The CDR3 sequence is 13 residues long. Germline-derived CDR1 and CDR2 are SGHTS and YDEGEE. CDR3 region: CASSVTGTYEQYF. The CDR3 nucleotides are TGTGCCAGCAGTGTGACAGGGACCTACGAGCAGTACTTC.

The V and J genes are TRBV19 and TRBJ2-3, with a tentative D call TRBD1 (5 bases). Trimming removed 2 bases from V and 0 bases from J, with 9 bases in between. CDR3 size: 15 residues. The V gene's germline CDR1 is LNHDA and CDR2 SQIVND (reference sequence). This CDR3 is CASSITGSSTDTQYF. In DNA, the CDR3 is TGTGCCAGTAGTATAACAGGATCTAGCACAGATACGCAGTATTTT. Complete variable domain (other parts from reference TRBV19 and TRBJ2-3): DGGITQSPKYLFRKEGQNVTLSCEQNLNHDAMYWYRQDPGQGLRLIYYSQIVNDFQKGDIAEGYSVSREKKESFPLTVTSAQKNPTAFYLCASSITGSSTDTQYFGPGTRLTVL.

V and J are TRBV5-5 and TRBJ2-7; D remains unclear. The CDR3 is made up of 15 amino acids. In germline, CDR1 is SGHKS, CDR2 YYEKEE (reference sequence). Trimming cost V 0 bases and J 0 bases, with 10 bases left between them. DNA for the CDR3: TGTGCCAGCAGCTTGGGACACACTTTCTCCTACGAGCAGTACTTC. Translated: CASSLGHTFSYEQYF.

The gene calls are TRBV7-3 and TRBJ2-1; 8 bases are a match to TRBD2. The V and J ends lost 2 bases and 8 bases, in that order; junction bases with no gene match: 8. Per the germline V gene, CDR1 is SGHTA and CDR2 is FQGTGA. This CDR3 region has 15 residues. The CDR3 protein is CASSLLNSGDYEQFF. CDR3 DNA: TGTGCCAGCAGCTTACTGAATAGCGGGGACTATGAGCAGTTCTTC.

The chain links TRBV2 to TRBJ1-3; possibly TRBD1 for D (6 bases). Germline assignment: CDR1 SNHLY and CDR2 FYNNEI. V was trimmed by 6 bases and J by 0 bases, leaving 12 bases between them. The length of the CDR3 is 15 residues. CDR3 amino acids: CASSLQGNSGNTIYF. The DNA for the CDR3 is TGTGCCAGCAGCCTTCAGGGGAACTCTGGAAACACCATATATTTT.

The chain uses TRBV19 and TRBJ2-7, with 10 bases lining up with TRBD1. The CDR3 extends over 16 amino acids. Trimming cost V 3 bases and J 5 bases; bases outside gene matches: 10. Germline CDR1 LNHDA, CDR2 SQIVND (reference sequence). As DNA, the CDR3 is TGTGCCAGTAGTATTCTTCCGGGACAGGGGTCCGACGAGCAGTACTTC. This codes for CASSILPGQGSDEQYF. Combining the CDR3 with reference TRBV19 and TRBJ2-7 gives the whole variable domain DGGITQSPKYLFRKEGQNVTLSCEQNLNHDAMYWYRQDPGQGLRLIYYSQIVNDFQKGDIAEGYSVSREKKESFPLTVTSAQKNPTAFYLCASSILPGQGSDEQYFGPGTRLTVT.

The chain has TRBV30 and TRBJ1-1, with 10 bases aligning to TRBD1. The V gene end was trimmed by 0 bases and the J gene end by 7 bases; junction bases not matched to a gene: 5. The CDR3 runs to 14 residues. In germline, CDR1 is GTSNPN, CDR2 SVGIG (reference sequence). Here the CDR3 DNA reads TGTGCCTGGAGTGTACCGACAGGGGGCATTGAAGCTTTCTTT. Translating it yields CAWSVPTGGIEAFF.

This clone was seen a few times. The J gene is TRBJ1-2, the V gene TRBV15; D not resolved. The germline V gene has CDR1 LNHNV and CDR2 YYDKDF (reference sequence). CDR3 length: 14 amino acids. V lost 4 bases and J lost 4, with 13 bases in between. CDR3 in DNA: TGTGCCACCAGCACCGGGAGTCTCGGCTATGGCTACACCTTC. It yields the protein CATSTGSLGYGYTF.

This chain links TRBV24-1 with TRBJ1-5; D perhaps matches TRBD1 (5 bases). The CDR3 is 13 residues long. V lost 8 bases, J lost 4 bases, and 11 bases lay in between. Germline lookup yields CDR1 KGHDR and CDR2 SFDVKD. The CDR3 DNA is TGTGCCACCAACTCAGGGTCGAATCAGCCCCAGCATTTT. Translating gives CATNSGSNQPQHF.

This clone was seen only once. The chain joins TRBV5-5 to TRBJ1-1; D gene unclear. Germline V gene sequence: CDR1 SGHKS, CDR2 YYEKEE (reference sequence). V was pared by 3 bases and J by 0 bases, with 9 bases between. The CDR3 covers 14 residues. In DNA form, the CDR3 reads TGTGCCAGCAGCTCCCTTCTAATGAACACTGAAGCTTTCTTT. Its translation: CASSSLLMNTEAFF.

The chain joins TRBV3-1 (or the pseudogene TRBV3-2) to TRBJ2-3, with D hard to call. CDR3 length equals 12 residues. Germline lookup yields CDR1 LGHDT and CDR2 YNNKEL (reference sequence). Trimming removed 1 base at V and 8 bases at J, with 7 bases between. Written as DNA, the CDR3 is TGTGCCAGCAGCCAAGCCGACCGTACGCAGTATTTT. It codes for CASSQADRTQYF.

The genes are TRBV4-1 and TRBJ2-7; the D is unclear. V dropped 0 bases and J dropped 3 bases, with 12 bases sitting between them. Germline CDR1 MGHRA, CDR2 YSYEKL. The CDR3 is 15 residues long. DNA of the CDR3: TGCGCCAGCAGCCAAGAGGGGTCGGACCTCTACGAGCAGTACTTC. This encodes CASSQEGSDLYEQYF.

This clone was detected once. This sequence joins TRBV7-9 and TRBJ1-3; no definite D call. V lost 1 base to trimming and J lost 2 bases, with 6 bases between them. The CDR3 covers 14 residues. CDR1 and CDR2 from the germline V gene are SEHNR and FQNEAQ (reference sequence). DNA for the CDR3: TGTGCCAGCAGCTTAGTTCAGCCTGGAAACACCATATATTTT. It translates to CASSLVQPGNTIYF.

The rearrangement uses TRBV6-1 and TRBJ1-2; 12 positions agree with TRBD1. Unmatched junction bases numbered 6, after V lost 3 bases and J lost 7 bases. This CDR3 spans 15 amino acids. The germline CDR1 and CDR2 sequences are MNHNS and SASEGT. CDR3 loop: CASSDPGQGAFGYTF. The CDR3 region has the DNA TGTGCCAGCAGTGATCCGGGACAGGGGGCTTTTGGCTACACCTTC.

The V call is TRBV9, the J call TRBJ2-7; 8 bases are a match to TRBD1. Germline loops: CDR1 SGDLS, CDR2 YYNGEE. The CDR3 runs 15 residues. The V segment lost 2 bases and the J segment 3 bases; nucleotides outside the gene matches: 7. The CDR3 nucleotides read TGTGCCAGCAGCGTTCAGGACAGGGTAGGCTACGAGCAGTACTTC. It yields the protein CASSVQDRVGYEQYF.